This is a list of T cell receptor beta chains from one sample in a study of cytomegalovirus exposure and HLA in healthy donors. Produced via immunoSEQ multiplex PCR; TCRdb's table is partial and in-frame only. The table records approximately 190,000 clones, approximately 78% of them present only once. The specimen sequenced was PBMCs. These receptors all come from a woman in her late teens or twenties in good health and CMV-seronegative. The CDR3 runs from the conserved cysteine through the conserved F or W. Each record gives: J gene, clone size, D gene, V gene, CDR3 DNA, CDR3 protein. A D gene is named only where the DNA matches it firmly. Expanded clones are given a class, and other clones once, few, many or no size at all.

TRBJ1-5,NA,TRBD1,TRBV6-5,TGTGCCAGCAGTTGGGACAGAAATAGCAATCAGCCCCAGCATTTT,CASSWDRNSNQPQHF
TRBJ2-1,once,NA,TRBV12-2,TGTGCAAGTCGCTTAGGTGTAGCGGGGGGCGATAGTACAATAGAGCAGTTCTTC,CASRLGVAGGDSTIEQFF
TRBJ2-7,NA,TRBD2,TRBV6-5,TGTGCCATAAGAGGTAGCGGGGACCACGAGCAGTACTTC,CAIRGSGDHEQYF
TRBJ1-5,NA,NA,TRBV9,TGTGCCAGCAGCGTAGTAGCCAGCGGGGCCAGGGAGGTATTCACGAATCAGCCCCAGCATTTT,CASSVVASGAREVFTNQPQHF
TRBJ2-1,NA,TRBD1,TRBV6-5,TGTGCCAGCAGCAGAACAGGGGGAGATGAGCAGTTCTTC,CASSRTGGDEQFF
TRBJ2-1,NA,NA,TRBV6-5,TGTGCCAGCAGACCTAGGACATTCGGGGAGCAGTTCTTC,CASRPRTFGEQFF
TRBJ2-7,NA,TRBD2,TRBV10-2,TGCGCCAGCAGTGAGTCGCTAGCGGGAGCTGTGCAGTACTTC,CASSESLAGAVQYF
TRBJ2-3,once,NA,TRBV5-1,TGCGCCAGCAGCAAGGACAGCCCCAACACAGATACGCAGTATTTT,CASSKDSPNTDTQYF
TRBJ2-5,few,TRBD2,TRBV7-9,TGTGCCAGCAGCTCGGGGGGAGAGACCCAGTACTTC,CASSSGGETQYF
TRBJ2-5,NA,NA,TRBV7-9,TGTGCCAGCAGCTTAAATCAGGTCGGGGGGCCTCATCCGAAGACCCAGTACTTC,CASSLNQVGGPHPKTQYF
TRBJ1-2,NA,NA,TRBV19,TGTGCCAGTAGTATCAATCAGGGCCGCAGCTACACCTTC,CASSINQGRSYTF
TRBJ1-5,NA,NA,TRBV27,TGTGCCAGCACCACATCCCCACAGGGCAATCAGCCCCAGCATTTT,CASTTSPQGNQPQHF
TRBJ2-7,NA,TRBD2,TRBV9,TGTGCCAGCAGCGATGGGACTAGCTCCGAGCAGTACTTC,CASSDGTSSEQYF
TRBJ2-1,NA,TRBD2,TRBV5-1,TGCGCCAGCAGCTTATTGACGGGACTAGCGGGGGGATATGGGCAGTTCTTC,CASSLLTGLAGGYGQFF
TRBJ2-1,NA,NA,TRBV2,TGTGCCAGCAGTGATCCGATTAGGAGCTCCTACAATGAGCAGTTCTTC,CASSDPIRSSYNEQFF
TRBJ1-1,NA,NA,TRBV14,TGTGCCAGCAGCCGCTACAGGCAACAGAACACTGAAGCTTTCTTT,CASSRYRQQNTEAFF
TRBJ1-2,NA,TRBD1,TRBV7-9,TGTGCCAGCAGCTTGTCAAGGGACAGCCCCTATGGCTACACCTTC,CASSLSRDSPYGYTF